This entry concerns a single T cell receptor (beta chain). There are 18 residues in the CDR3. The germline gives CDR1 LGHNA, CDR2 YNFKEQ. The PCR ran on 60 Vbeta and 13 Jbeta primers. Some clones are missing from TCRdb's copy, which holds only in-frame ones; the method was immunoSEQ multiplex PCR. The sample consists of roughly 100,000 clones, 79% of them appearing once. This entry belongs to a study of cytomegalovirus exposure and HLA in healthy donors. Sequencing was performed on PBMCs. The clonotype originates from a man in his fifties or sixties in good health and CMV-seropositive. The chain carries TRBV4-2 and TRBJ2-5, with TRBD2 identical over 11 bases. The J call could be wrong; TRBJ2-7 is a better fit for the DNA end. CDR3: CASSQPGLAVIPSYEQYF. In DNA form, the CDR3 reads TGTGCCAGCAGCCAACCGGGACTAGCGGTTATCCCATCCTACGAGCAGTACTTC.